This TCR beta chain derives from a study of T cells in Graves' hyperthyroidism and ophthalmopathy. General study findings and limits: Expanded thyroid clonotypes (above 0.001) were mostly also found in blood. For ophthalmopathy, model prediction preceded onset by a median 6.5 months.

From germline, CDR1 is LGHNA and CDR2 YSLEER. The CDR3 loop spans 15 amino acids. Trimming cost V 1 base and J 8 bases; bases outside gene matches: 4. A Clinical Activity Score of at least 3, a NOSPECS grade of at least 4 and a duration under 3 months were recorded in the ophthalmopathy patients. It was 8.5 to 10 ml of fresh peripheral blood that supplied the PBMCs. In the case of this clonotype: Its specificity is unknown.

Amplification yielded TCR beta CDR3 regions, with RNA transcripts as the source. Primed by the HTBI set, a first-round RT-PCR was run on the TCR CDR3. TCRdb recomputed calls from the multiplex PCR reads with MiXCR, one row per CDR3 protein. The table has approximately 570,000 distinct CDR3 sequences, around 20% seen once. This TCR was sampled from a man aged 40-50 years with Graves' ophthalmopathy. Material for sequencing was blood. The chain recombines TRBV4-3 with TRBJ2-1; TRBD2 agrees at 11 bases. This CDR3 is CASSQGTSGRYEQFF. CDR3 bases: TGCGCCAGCAGCCAAGGAACTAGCGGGAGATATGAGCAGTTCTTC.